This T cell receptor beta chain was obtained from a study of regulatory T cells in long-lasting Graves disease. Time point reported: persistent/refractory GD, antithyroid drugs over 5 years with positive TRAb. TCR sequences were obtained from RNA taken from PBMCs. About this clonotype itself: A read error may produce the germline difference seen at one junction end.

Germline V gives CDR1 LGHDT, CDR2 YNNKEL (reference sequence). This CDR3 is 12 amino acids long. For TCR beta, libraries came from iRepertoire HTBI primers and Arm-PCR of CDR3 regions. Each CDR3 protein is one row after TCRdb ran MiXCR on the multiplex PCR reads. The profile shows 430,000 or so distinct CDR3 sequences, around 20% of them singletons. Sequences were derived from peripheral blood mononuclear cells (PBMCs), sampled when the disease was refractory, from a patient treated with antithyroid drugs. This sequence was found in a female donor with Graves disease. The V call is TRBV3-1, the J call TRBJ2-4; tentative D call: TRBD2 (5 bases). The CDR3 is CASNQRADIQYF. CDR3 in DNA: TGTGCCAGCAACCAACGAGCGGACATTCAGTACTTC.